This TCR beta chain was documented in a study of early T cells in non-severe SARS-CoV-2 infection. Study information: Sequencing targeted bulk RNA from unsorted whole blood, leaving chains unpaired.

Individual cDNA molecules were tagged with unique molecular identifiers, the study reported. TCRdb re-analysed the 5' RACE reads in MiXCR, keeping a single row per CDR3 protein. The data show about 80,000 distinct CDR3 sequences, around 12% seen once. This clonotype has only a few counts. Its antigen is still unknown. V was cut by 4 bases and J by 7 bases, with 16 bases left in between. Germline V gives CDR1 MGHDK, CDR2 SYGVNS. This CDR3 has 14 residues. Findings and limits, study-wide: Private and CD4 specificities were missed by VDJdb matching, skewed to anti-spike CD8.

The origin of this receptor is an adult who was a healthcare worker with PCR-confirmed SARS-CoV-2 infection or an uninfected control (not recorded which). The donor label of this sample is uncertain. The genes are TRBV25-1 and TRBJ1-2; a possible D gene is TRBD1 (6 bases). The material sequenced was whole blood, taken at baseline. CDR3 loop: CASSGGQGIFGYTF. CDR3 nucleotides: TGTGCCAGCAGTGGCGGGCAGGGGATTTTTGGCTACACCTTC.